The 19 T cell receptor beta chains below all came from one sample that was sequenced in a study of regulatory T cells in long-lasting Graves disease. Researchers made TCR beta libraries by using iRepertoire HTBI primers and running Arm-PCR on CDR3 regions. TCRdb recomputed calls from the multiplex PCR reads with MiXCR, one row per CDR3 protein. The sample has roughly 520,000 distinct CDR3 sequences; approximately 12% are singletons. Time point defined: newly diagnosed GD, antithyroid drugs for less than 3 months. With RNA extracted from PBMCs as input, the TCR library was made. These records were also assigned to another study, of T cells in Graves' hyperthyroidism and ophthalmopathy.

The material was peripheral blood mononuclear cells (PBMCs), obtained at new diagnosis, from a patient treated with antithyroid drugs. Receptors originate from a woman aged 25-40 years with Graves disease.

This clonotype was observed many times. The V call is TRBV20-1, the J call TRBJ2-2, with 7 bases that match TRBD1. Trimming removed 5 bases from V and 4 bases from J; junction bases left unmatched: 4. CDR1 DFQATT and CDR2 SNEGSKA come from the germline V gene (reference sequence). The CDR3 has 13 amino acids. This chain's CDR3 is CSAGRDSTGELFF. The CDR3 DNA is TGCAGTGCTGGCCGGGACAGCACCGGGGAGCTGTTTTTT.

The rearrangement joins TRBV4-1 to TRBJ1-6, with 9 nucleotides matching TRBD1. The junction had 16 bases not matched to a gene; V was cut back by 2 bases and J by 8 bases. This CDR3 spans 19 amino acids. Looked up from germline, CDR1 is MGHRA and CDR2 is YSYEKL. The CDR3 nucleotides are TGCGCCAGCAGCCAACCGGGACAGGGACTTATCAGTCCGGATTCACCCCTCCACTTT. It is translated as CASSQPGQGLISPDSPLHF.

This clonotype was recorded many times. V gene TRBV30 combines with J gene TRBJ2-1, with D perhaps matching TRBD2 (7 bases). Germline V gene lookup returns CDR1 GTSNPN and CDR2 SVGIG (reference sequence). V lost 4 bases to trimming and J lost 8 bases, with 18 bases between them. CDR3 length: 14 amino acids. The CDR3 protein is CAWNGWGGLDEQFF. The CDR3 DNA sequence: TGTGCCTGGAACGGATGGGGGGGGCTGGATGAGCAGTTCTTC.

The chain has TRBV6-1 and TRBJ1-2; 10 positions agree with TRBD1. Per germline, CDR1 MNHNS and CDR2 SASEGT. The V gene end was trimmed by 6 bases and the J gene end by 3 bases; junction bases not matched to a gene: 7. The length of the CDR3 is 15 residues. The CDR3 DNA follows: TGTGCCAGCAGCGAGACAGGGGGCGCTTACTATGGCTACACCTTC. It encodes CASSETGGAYYGYTF.

This clonotype has a handful of counts. Only one base separates this from a far larger clonotype, so it likely reflects a read error. The chain has TRBV6-1 and TRBJ2-2, with unresolved D. This CDR3 spans 11 amino acids. The V gene's germline CDR1 is MNHNS and CDR2 SASEGT. V was clipped by 6 bases and J by 6 bases, with 5 bases between them. Written as DNA, the CDR3 is TGTGCCAGCAGGTTGGCCGGGGAGCTGTTTTTT. Translated, it gives CASRLAGELFF.

The V gene is TRBV19, the J gene TRBJ1-3; TRBD1 is a possible D gene (5 bases). The germline V gene has CDR1 LNHDA and CDR2 SQIVND (reference sequence). This CDR3 spans 15 amino acids. The V gene lost 2 bases and the J gene lost 7 bases, with 15 bases spanning the gap. This chain's CDR3 is CASSITGKWVNTIYF. DNA of the CDR3: TGTGCCAGTAGTATAACAGGAAAATGGGTCAACACCATATATTTT.

V is TRBV28 and J is TRBJ1-2, with TRBD1 matching over 10 bases. The CDR3 loop spans 16 amino acids. V lost 3 bases, J lost 8 bases, and 12 bases stayed unmatched. Germline-derived CDR1 and CDR2 are MDHEN and SYDVKM. CDR3 sequence reads: CASSLAEDRGRGGYTF. The CDR3 DNA reads as TGTGCCAGCAGTTTGGCCGAAGACAGGGGGCGCGGAGGCTACACCTTC.

With respect to this clonotype: This may stem from a read error, because a much larger clone lies one nucleotide away. The chain carries TRBV10-2 and TRBJ2-7; D perhaps matches TRBD2 (5 bases). CDR3 length: 14 amino acids. Trimming took 6 bases from V and 6 from J, leaving 18 bases between them. Germline V gene data show CDR1 as WSHSY and CDR2 as SAAADI. CDR3 amino acids: CASREAFGSAEQYF. CDR3 DNA sequence: TGCGCCAGCAGGGAGGCCTTCGGATCAGCCGAGCAGTACTTC.

Ten or more counts support this clonotype. The chain links TRBV12-3 or TRBV12-4 to TRBJ1-1; D is uncertain. There are 14 residues in the CDR3. The V and J ends lost 3 bases and 0 bases respectively, with 8 bases between them. In DNA, the CDR3 is TGTGCCAGCAGTTTGGTCAGCATGAACACTGAAGCTTTCTTT. It codes for CASSLVSMNTEAFF.

This clonotype was found many times. This chain joins TRBV12-3 or TRBV12-4 and TRBJ1-1; D might be TRBD1 (6 bases). This CDR3 has 17 residues. V was clipped by 3 bases and J by 6 bases, with 23 bases between them. Written as DNA, the CDR3 is TGTGCCAGCAGTTTCGGCAGGGGCCTCCGGGGGGTCGCTGAAGCTTTCTTT. This codes for CASSFGRGLRGVAEAFF.

The table lists this clonotype with a few counts. The chain employs TRBV19 and TRBJ2-1, with TRBD2 matching over 7 bases. The CDR3 has 12 residues. After removal of 4 bases from V and 14 bases from J, the junction contained 8 bases not matched to a gene. Looked up from germline, CDR1 is LNHDA and CDR2 is SQIVND (reference sequence). The CDR3 region has the DNA TGTGCCAGTAGTACCGGGGGGACGAGGAAGTTCTTC. Protein product: CASSTGGTRKFF.

There are many counts of this clonotype. The chain uses TRBV2 and TRBJ2-1, with 9 bases fitting TRBD2. Trimming cost V 9 bases and J 3 bases; bases outside gene matches: 3. The CDR3 has 13 amino acids. CDR1 SNHLY and CDR2 FYNNEI come from the germline V gene. CDR3 amino acids: CARSSGNYNEQFF. The CDR3 DNA is TGTGCCAGATCTAGCGGGAACTACAATGAGCAGTTCTTC.

This clonotype was observed many times. V gene TRBV12-3 or TRBV12-4 combines with J gene TRBJ1-2, with D hard to call. V shed 3 bases and J shed 2 bases, with 10 bases lying between them. CDR3 length equals 14 residues. The CDR3 DNA sequence: TGTGCCAGCAGTTTTGGGGAGGTGAACTATGGCTACACCTTC. This sequence encodes CASSFGEVNYGYTF.

This sequence joins TRBV10-3 and TRBJ2-3; the D gene is possibly TRBD2 (5 bases). The CDR3 covers 14 residues. Deletions cut 5 bases from V and 2 bases from J, with 11 bases between. Germline lookup yields CDR1 ENHRY and CDR2 SYGVKD. The CDR3 loop is CAISPLAPTDTQYF. In DNA form, the CDR3 reads TGTGCCATCAGTCCCCTAGCTCCCACAGATACGCAGTATTTT.

This clonotype was counted many times. The chain employs TRBV28 and TRBJ2-7; the match to TRBD1 covers 8 bases. The V segment lost 7 bases and the J segment 3 bases; nucleotides outside the gene matches: 8. Germline-derived CDR1 and CDR2 are MDHEN and SYDVKM. CDR3 length equals 14 residues. CDR3 in DNA: TGTGCCAGCATACGGACAGGGACGGACTACGAGCAGTACTTC. It codes for CASIRTGTDYEQYF.

With respect to this clonotype: Since no conserved phenylalanine or tryptophan closes the CDR3, a read error is the likely cause. CDR3 sequence: CSAIKHGRSGETQYI. DNA of the CDR3: TGCAGTGCTATAAAACACGGGAGGTCCGGGGAGACCCAGTACATC. V usage is TRBV20-1 and J usage is TRBJ2-5; 7 nucleotides agree with TRBD2. V lost 4 bases to trimming and J lost 5 bases; unmatched junction nucleotides: 13. The germline V gene encodes CDR1 DFQATT and CDR2 SNEGSKA (reference sequence). The CDR3 spans 15 residues.

The V and J genes are TRBV4-1 and TRBJ1-5; D is ambiguous. The CDR3 covers 16 residues. V dropped 1 base and J dropped 2 bases, with 12 bases sitting between them. CDR1 and CDR2 from the germline V gene are MGHRA and YSYEKL. This CDR3 reads CASSQAPGAGNQPQHF. The CDR3 nucleotides are TGCGCCAGCAGCCAAGCTCCGGGTGCGGGCAATCAGCCCCAGCATTTT.

The gene calls are TRBV4-1 and TRBJ2-1, with 11 bases fitting TRBD2. V lost 3 bases and J lost 4; bases outside the gene matches: 8. The V gene's germline CDR1 is MGHRA and CDR2 YSYEKL. The CDR3 is 17 residues long. CDR3 residues: CASSQTTGTSGYNEQFF. CDR3 DNA: TGCGCCAGCAGCCAGACCACCGGGACTAGCGGATACAATGAGCAGTTCTTC.

The J gene is TRBJ2-3, the V gene TRBV24-1; D possibly uses TRBD1 or TRBD2 (5 bases each). Deletions cut 5 bases from V and 2 bases from J, with 19 bases between. Germline CDR1 is KGHDR and CDR2 is SFDVKD. The CDR3 loop spans 17 amino acids. CDR3 DNA: TGTGCCACCAGTGCCTCCCGTGATCCGGGGCTCACAGATACGCAGTATTTT. Amino acids: CATSASRDPGLTDTQYF.